The following is a T cell receptor (beta chain) sequence with its context. Authors' data handling: Amplification of reference gene primers was used by the study to estimate nucleated cell counts. Sequenced by immunoSEQ multiplex PCR; TCRdb stores in-frame clones only, minus some. That table furnishes V, J and clone size, whereas the DNA furnished D and trimming. Counted here are tens of thousands of clones, approximately 88% occurring once; the ten biggest clones make up about an eighth. The data are from a study of blood T cell repertoires in COVID-19. In germline, CDR1 is SGHRS, CDR2 YFSETQ. Trimming left V 0 bases short and J 3 bases short, with 7 bases between. This CDR3 contains 13 residues.

The specimen sequenced was peripheral blood. The sequence was obtained from a human donor in a cohort sampled during active COVID-19. J is TRBJ2-7 and V is TRBV5-1; D is unclear. The CDR3 spells CASSLGAFYEQYF. Here the CDR3 DNA reads TGCGCCAGCAGCTTGGGAGCTTTCTACGAGCAGTACTTC.